Each of the 14 T cell receptor beta chains below was sequenced from the same sample in a study of blood T cell repertoires in COVID-19 (dated by TCRdb to between 2020 and 2021). The method was the immunoSEQ multiplex PCR assay. Held by TCRdb, this immuneACCESS table contains in-frame sequences only and omits some clones. Under half of the omission traces to an unresolved V gene where checked; the cause of the rest is unknown. Counted in this sample were about 160,000 clones; around 83% of them appeared once. The ten biggest clones cover 10% to 15% of the sample. Sequencing was carried out using peripheral blood. Receptors originate from a man between 70 and 80 years old who had recovered from COVID-19.

The chain is built from TRBV6-4 and TRBJ2-2, with 10 bases fitting TRBD2. CDR1 is MRHNA, CDR2 SNTAGT, per germline. Trimming at V came to 6 bases and at J to 7 bases, leaving 8 bases not matched to a gene. This CDR3 comprises 15 residues. The CDR3 region has the DNA TGTGCCAGCAGCGTAGCGGGAGGATTCGACGGGGAGCTGTTTTTT. Translated: CASSVAGGFDGELFF.

In DNA, the CDR3 is TGTGCCAGTAGTATTGGAGGGGGCGTTCGCACAGATACGCAGTATTTT. Amino acids: CASSIGGGVRTDTQYF. The genes are TRBV19 and TRBJ2-3, with D possibly TRBD1 on 7 matching bases. Per germline, CDR1 LNHDA and CDR2 SQIVND (reference sequence). V lost 3 bases to trimming and J lost 1 base, with 14 bases between them. The CDR3 is 16 amino acids.

The CDR3 DNA follows: TGCGCCAGCAGTCCCGGGACAGTCCCAGGGACTGAAAAACTGTTTTTT. Translating gives CASSPGTVPGTEKLFF. The V and J genes are TRBV5-1 and TRBJ1-4; 7 positions agree with TRBD1. Germline V CDR1 and CDR2: SGHRS, YFSETQ. The CDR3 runs 16 residues. The trim removed 5 bases at V and 7 bases at J, leaving 14 bases unmatched.

The gene calls are TRBV6-5 and TRBJ1-3; tentative D call: TRBD1 (5 bases). CDR3 length equals 14 residues. Germline V lookup: CDR1 MNHEY, CDR2 SVGAGI. V lost 10 bases to trimming and J lost 4 bases, with 17 bases between them. This chain's CDR3 is CATHSGGTGNTIYF. The CDR3, as DNA: TGTGCCACCCATTCCGGGGGAACCGGAAACACCATATATTTT.

The genes are TRBV5-1 and TRBJ2-5; 10 bases agree with TRBD2. Germline loops: CDR1 SGHRS, CDR2 YFSETQ. The CDR3 loop spans 16 amino acids. The trim removed 0 bases at V and 0 bases at J, leaving 2 bases unmatched. The CDR3 nucleotides are TGCGCCAGCAGCTTGGAAGCGGGAGGGAACCAAGAGACCCAGTACTTC. Amino acid sequence: CASSLEAGGNQETQYF.

The V and J genes are TRBV24-1 and TRBJ2-3, with D tentatively TRBD1 (6 bases). CDR3 length: 14 amino acids. Trimming stripped 4 bases from V and 5 bases from J, with 12 bases between. Looked up from germline, CDR1 is KGHDR and CDR2 is SFDVKD. The CDR3 nucleotides are TGTGCCACCAGTGACCCTCCCAGGGGAGATACGCAGTATTTT. It translates to CATSDPPRGDTQYF.

The genes are TRBV3-1 (or the pseudogene TRBV3-2) and TRBJ2-1; no definite D call. Germline V CDR1 and CDR2: LGHDT, YNNKEL (reference sequence). The V end was cut by 1 base, the J end by 0 bases, with 10 bases between. The CDR3 length is 16 residues. The CDR3 DNA follows: TGTGCCAGCAGCCAAGTTCTCACCAGCTCCTACAATGAGCAGTTCTTC. Its translation: CASSQVLTSSYNEQFF.

The chain has TRBV9 and TRBJ2-1; 7 bases match TRBD2. The CDR3 loop spans 15 amino acids. V lost 0 bases, J lost 3 bases, and 3 bases stayed unmatched. Per the germline V gene, CDR1 is SGDLS and CDR2 is YYNGEE. As DNA, the CDR3 is TGTGCCAGCAGCGTAGTGGGGGGGAGCTACAATGAGCAGTTCTTC. The encoded protein is CASSVVGGSYNEQFF.

In this sample, this clone turned up once. The CDR3 region is CAASPPGQGNSPLHF. Written as DNA, the CDR3 is TGCGCCGCATCGCCACCGGGACAGGGTAATTCACCCCTCCACTTT. The V call is TRBV10-2, the J call TRBJ1-6; 9 nucleotides align to TRBD1. The J segment lost 6 bases and the V segment lost 11 bases, leaving 11 bases of the junction unmatched. Germline V gene lookup returns CDR1 WSHSY and CDR2 SAAADI. This CDR3 contains 15 residues.

This clone was counted once. One end of the junction varies from germline; a read error may be responsible. The rearrangement joins TRBV30 to TRBJ2-2; TRBD2 aligns across 7 bases. CDR1 and CDR2 from the germline V gene are GTSNPN and SVGIG (reference sequence). CDR3 size: 15 residues. The CDR3 loop is CALPLGSGNAGELFF. CDR3 DNA sequence: TGTGCCCTACCTCTCGGCAGCGGGAACGCCGGGGAGCTGTTTTTT.

The chain employs TRBV5-1 and TRBJ1-6; D is uncertain. The CDR3 runs 14 residues. V lost 2 bases to trimming and J lost 0 bases, with 3 bases between them. Germline loops: CDR1 SGHRS, CDR2 YFSETQ. The CDR3 sequence: CASSFGSYNSPLHF. The CDR3 nucleotides are TGCGCCAGCAGCTTCGGCTCCTATAATTCACCCCTCCACTTT.

The V and J genes are TRBV5-1 and TRBJ2-7; D may be TRBD1 (7 bases). The CDR3 has 15 amino acids. Germline lookup yields CDR1 SGHRS and CDR2 YFSETQ. The ends were cut back, 3 bases at V and 4 bases at J, with 17 bases in the middle. The CDR3: CASSSSQGGGYEQYF. CDR3 bases: TGCGCCAGCAGCTCCTCTCAGGGGGGTGGTTACGAGCAGTACTTC. The variable domain in full, with the rest retrieved from reference TRBV5-1 and TRBJ2-7, is KAGVTQTPRYLIKTRGQQVTLSCSPISGHRSVSWYQQTPGQGLQFLFEYFSETQRNKGNFPGRFSGRQFSNSRSEMNVSTLELGDSALYLCASSSSQGGGYEQYFGPGTRLTVT.

This rearrangement joins TRBV4-1 to TRBJ1-5; D uncertain. This CDR3 has 15 residues. Germline V gives CDR1 MGHRA, CDR2 YSYEKL. Trimming left V 0 bases short and J 2 bases short, with 8 bases between. The CDR3 coding sequence is TGCGCCAGCAGCCAAGACAGCGTGGGCAATCAGCCCCAGCATTTT. The encoded protein is CASSQDSVGNQPQHF.

The CDR3 here is CSVALGNSGNTIYF. The CDR3 coding sequence is TGCAGCGTTGCTTTGGGCAACTCTGGAAACACCATATATTTT. The V gene is TRBV29-1, the J gene TRBJ1-3; D gene unclear. Deletions cut 4 bases from V and 0 bases from J, with 10 bases between. The CDR3 contains 14 residues. Germline loops: CDR1 SQVTM, CDR2 ANQGSEA. The full variable domain, completed using reference TRBV29-1 and TRBJ1-3, is SAVISQKPSRDICQRGTSLTIQCQVDSQVTMMFWYRQQPGQSLTLIATANQGSEATYESGFVIDKFPISRPNLTFSTLTVSNMSPEDSSIYLCSVALGNSGNTIYFGEGSWLTVV.